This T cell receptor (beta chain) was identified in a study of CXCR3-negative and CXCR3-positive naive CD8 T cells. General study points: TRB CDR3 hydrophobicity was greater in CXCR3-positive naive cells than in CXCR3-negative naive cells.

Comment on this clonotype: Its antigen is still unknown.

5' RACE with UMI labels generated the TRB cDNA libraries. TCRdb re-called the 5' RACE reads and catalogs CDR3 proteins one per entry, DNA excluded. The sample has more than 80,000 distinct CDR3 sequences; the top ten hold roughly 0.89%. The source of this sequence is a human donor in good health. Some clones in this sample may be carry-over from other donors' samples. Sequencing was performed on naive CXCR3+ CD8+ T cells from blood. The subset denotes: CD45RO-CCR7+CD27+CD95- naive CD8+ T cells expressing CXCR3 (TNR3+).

The CDR3 loop reads CATSDSGASNEQFF. V and J are TRBV24-1 and TRBJ2-1; the TCRdb call, TRBD2, lacks DNA for checking. The CDR3 is 14 residues long. Germline CDR1 KGHDR, CDR2 SFDVKD.